The 8 T cell receptor beta chains reported below all come from one sample, sequenced in a study of blood T cell repertoires in COVID-19. Measured with immunoSEQ multiplex PCR; TCRdb has only the in-frame clones, and not every one. The table shows around 270,000 clones, with over 75% occurring only once. Sequenced sample: PBMCs or T cells enriched from blood (not recorded which). These receptors were collected from a woman younger than 45 who had recovered from COVID-19.

DNA for the CDR3: TGTGCCAGCAGCTTGGACTATTGGGGGGTTGCCAACGTCCTGACTTTC. It translates to CASSLDYWGVANVLTF. This rearrangement joins TRBV5-4 to TRBJ2-6; D may be TRBD2 (6 bases). Germline V CDR1 and CDR2: SGHNT, YYREEE (reference sequence). This CDR3 is built from 16 residues. V lost 0 bases to trimming and J lost 7 bases, with 14 bases between them.

The CDR3: CASSLPGTGEQYF. DNA for the CDR3: TGTGCCAGCAGCTTACCCGGTACGGGCGAGCAGTACTTC. V usage is TRBV11-2 and J usage is TRBJ2-7, with D unresolved. CDR1 is SGHAT, CDR2 FQNNGV, per germline. V was cut by 2 bases and J by 6 bases, with 11 bases left in between. The CDR3 has 13 residues.

The chain recombines TRBV5-4 with TRBJ2-1; no firm D call. V was pared by 4 bases and J by 0 bases, with 8 bases between. The CDR3 is 14 residues long. Germline CDR1 and CDR2: SGHNT and YYREEE (reference sequence). The CDR3 is CASSVTSSYNEQFF. The CDR3 nucleotides are TGTGCCAGCAGCGTAACATCCTCCTACAATGAGCAGTTCTTC.

The chain is built from TRBV5-4 and TRBJ2-3; 9 bases line up with TRBD2. V gave up 1 base and J gave up 0 bases; unmatched junction bases: 6. Looked up from germline, CDR1 is SGHNT and CDR2 is YYREEE (reference sequence). CDR3 length equals 17 residues. CDR3 sequence (DNA): TGTGCCAGCAGCTTGAAAACTAGCGGGTCTAGCACAGATACGCAGTATTTT. Protein: CASSLKTSGSSTDTQYF.

J is TRBJ1-6 and V is TRBV28; D remains ambiguous. The germline V and J ends were trimmed by 6 bases and 8 bases, with 11 bases remaining between them. This CDR3 spans 13 amino acids. Germline V gives CDR1 MDHEN, CDR2 SYDVKM. CDR3 sequence (DNA): TGTGCCAGCAGGGTGATCGGGGATTCACCCCTCCACTTT. It is translated as CASRVIGDSPLHF.

The chain has TRBV11-2 and TRBJ1-3; 7 bases line up with TRBD1. This CDR3 comprises 14 residues. Germline V CDR1 and CDR2: SGHAT, FQNNGV. V was pared by 5 bases and J by 3 bases, with 4 bases of the junction left unmatched. CDR3 protein: CASSQGQYGNTIYF. The DNA for the CDR3 is TGTGCCAGCAGCCAGGGACAGTATGGAAACACCATATATTTT. The full variable domain, in which reference TRBV11-2 and TRBJ1-3 provide the parts outside the CDR3, is EAGVAQSPRYKIIEKRQSVAFWCNPISGHATLYWYQQILGQGPKLLIQFQNNGVVDDSQLPKDRFSAERLKGVDSTLKIQPAKLEDSAVYLCASSQGQYGNTIYFGEGSWLTVV.

The chain recombines TRBV7-8 with TRBJ1-4; 8 nucleotides agree with TRBD1. CDR1 and CDR2 from the germline V gene are SGHVS and FQNEAQ. This CDR3 has 15 amino acids. The ends lost 5 bases at V and 6 bases at J; junction bases unmatched: 8. This CDR3 is CASSLRTGRDEKLFF. CDR3 DNA sequence: TGTGCCAGCAGCCTACGGACAGGGCGGGATGAAAAACTGTTTTTT.

This sequence joins TRBV21-1 and TRBJ2-1; the table assigns TRBD2, which was not confirmed against the DNA. TRBV21-1 is listed as a pseudogene. The CDR3 length is 18 residues. The CDR3 DNA reads as TGTGCCAGCAGCAACCCCCCGGATGCGGATCCGGCTTACAATGAGCAGTTCTTC. Translated, it gives CASSNPPDADPAYNEQFF.